The source of this TCR beta chain is a study of CD8 T cells in ankylosing spondylitis. Broader study findings: Seemingly characteristic of ankylosing spondylitis blood was a TCR beta motif consisting of about 8 highly homologous variants. In peripheral blood, disease-linked CD8+ clones occurred at relatively low frequencies. The study looked at matched synovial fluid samples from ankylosing spondylitis patients. Disease-linked clones were reported to be significantly enriched there.

Comment on this clonotype: Its antigen is still unknown.

Germline V CDR1 and CDR2: SGHRS, YFSETQ. V gave up 0 bases and J gave up 4 bases, with 8 bases separating them. The length of the CDR3 is 14 residues. TCRdb re-called the 5' RACE reads with MiXCR, one entry per CDR3 protein. Of some 290,000 distinct CDR3 sequences detected, 20% appear once; the ten largest clones hold roughly 7.4%. The sequenced sample was blood, either unsorted or a sorted T cell fraction (not recorded which). This chain joins TRBV5-1 and TRBJ2-1, with a tentative D call TRBD1 (6 bases). The receptor comes from a male donor with ankylosing spondylitis or in good health (not recorded which). CDR3 sequence (DNA): TGCGCCAGCAGCTTGGGGGACAATTACAATGAGCAGTTCTTC. Translating it yields CASSLGDNYNEQFF. Together with reference TRBV5-1 and TRBJ2-1, the CDR3 gives the full variable domain: KAGVTQTPRYLIKTRGQQVTLSCSPISGHRSVSWYQQTPGQGLQFLFEYFSETQRNKGNFPGRFSGRQFSNSRSEMNVSTLELGDSALYLCASSLGDNYNEQFFGPGTRLTVL.